This T cell receptor (beta chain) is from a study of T cell responses to AZD1222 COVID-19 vaccine. CDR1 is SGHAT and CDR2 is FQNNGV in the germline V gene. The CDR3 length is 15 residues. Trimming pared 4 bases from V and 0 bases from J, leaving 11 bases between. The data were produced by immunoSEQ multiplex PCR, yet TCRdb's version contains in-frame clones alone and is incomplete. This table holds tens of thousands of clones, 75% to 90% found once. The chain is built from TRBV11-2 and TRBJ2-3; D is possibly TRBD1 or TRBD2 (5 bases each). The sequence was obtained from an adult who received the AZD1222 COVID-19 vaccine. Sequenced material: peripheral blood, taken 28 days after the second AZD1222 dose. The CDR3 DNA is TGTGCCAGCAGCTCATCTGAGGGGAGCACAGATACGCAGTATTTT. The encoded protein is CASSSSEGSTDTQYF.